By proportion, the clone carrying this T cell receptor (beta chain) is medium-sized. The plating included about 200,000 irradiated, violet-dye-labeled stimulator cells together with about 200,000 CFSE-labeled responder cells. The data were taken from a study of graft-versus-host responses after intestinal transplantation. Study in general: Transplant recipients had multivisceral, liver-intestinal, or isolated intestinal grafts. Study-level findings and limits: Graft-versus-host to host-versus-graft clonal ratios in allografts were high in patients with graft-donor T cell macrochimerism.

TCRdb's table, derived via immunoSEQ multiplex PCR, lists solely in-frame clones and lacks some. Of approximately 12,000 clones in the sample, around 30% are singletons; the top ten hold over 2%. The sequencing used alloreactive CD8+ T cells from a mixed lymphocyte reaction culture, collected before intestinal transplant. The subset is: CFSE-low proliferating T cells sorted from roughly 6-day pre-transplant mixed lymphocyte reaction (GvH or HvG direction). The TCR originated in a human patient who received an intestinal transplant.

The CDR3 region has the DNA TGCGCCAGCAGCTGGACACAATTGGACTCCTACGAGCAGTACTTC. Translation: CASSWTQLDSYEQYF. V is TRBV5-1 and J is TRBJ2-7, with a tentative D call TRBD1 (5 bases). The V gene lost 3 bases and the J gene lost 0 bases, with 13 bases spanning the gap. This CDR3 contains 15 residues. Germline lookup yields CDR1 SGHRS and CDR2 YFSETQ.